One and the same sample provided the 14 T cell receptor beta chains below, sequenced in a study of blood T cell repertoires in COVID-19. Assay: immunoSEQ multiplex PCR; the TCRdb copy retains only in-frame clones and omits some. The sample lists hundreds of thousands of clones; 75% to 90% were seen once. The material sequenced was peripheral blood. The receptors shown here come from a woman aged 25-40 years who had recovered from COVID-19.

The chain recombines TRBV9 with TRBJ1-4; D unresolved. The CDR3 is 14 residues long. V was pared by 6 bases and J by 1 base, with 10 bases between. CDR1 is SGDLS and CDR2 is YYNGEE in the germline V gene. CDR3 nucleotide sequence: TGTGCCAGCACCCCTAGTGGAACTAATGAAAAACTGTTTTTT. Amino acids: CASTPSGTNEKLFF.

With respect to this clone: One end of the junction is discordant with germline, which a read error may explain. This rearrangement joins TRBV5-6 to TRBJ1-3; 7 positions agree with TRBD1. CDR3 length: 11 residues. Germline-derived CDR1 and CDR2 are SGHDT and YYEEEE. The CDR3 DNA follows: TGTGCCAGCAGCGTGGGGAGACAGGGACATTTT. Its protein is CASSVGRQGHF. Based on the CDR3 plus reference TRBV5-6 and TRBJ1-3, the full variable domain is DAGVTQSPTHLIKTRGQQVTLRCSPKSGHDTVSWYQQALGQGPQFIFQYYEEEERQRGNFPDRFSGHQFPNYSSELNVNALLLGDSALYLCASSVGRQGHFGEGSWLTVV.

The chain recombines TRBV18 with TRBJ2-7; D perhaps matches TRBD1 (5 bases). Looked up from germline, CDR1 is KGHSH and CDR2 is LQKENI. The germline V and J ends were trimmed by 0 bases and 1 base, with 10 bases remaining between them. This CDR3 spans 15 amino acids. The CDR3 DNA sequence: TGTGCCAGCTCACCACCGAGCAGGGTGTCCTACGAGCAGTACTTC. The encoded protein is CASSPPSRVSYEQYF.

V gene TRBV30 combines with J gene TRBJ2-2; D ambiguous. Trimming pared 2 bases from V and 1 base from J, leaving 5 bases between. The CDR3 runs 13 residues. Per germline, CDR1 GTSNPN and CDR2 SVGIG (reference sequence). The CDR3 coding sequence is TGTGCCTGGAGTCCTCGGAACACCGGGGAGCTGTTTTTT. Translation: CAWSPRNTGELFF.

This sequence joins TRBV3-1 (or the pseudogene TRBV3-2) and TRBJ1-1; TRBD1 agrees at 7 bases. Germline CDR1 LGHDT, CDR2 YNNKEL (reference sequence). The CDR3 has 16 amino acids. The junction had 7 bases not matched to a gene; V was cut back by 2 bases and J by 1 base. CDR3 nucleotides: TGTGCCAGCAGCCAACGGGGGGGACAGAGGAACACTGAAGCTTTCTTT. Its protein is CASSQRGGQRNTEAFF.

The chain uses TRBV5-1 and TRBJ1-1, with a weak D call TRBD1 (5 bases). CDR1 SGHRS and CDR2 YFSETQ come from the germline V gene. V was pared by 3 bases and J by 0 bases, with 9 bases between. This CDR3 is 14 amino acids long. CDR3 sequence reads: CASSSQGLNTEAFF. CDR3 coding DNA: TGCGCCAGCAGCTCTCAGGGATTGAACACTGAAGCTTTCTTT. The whole variable domain, filled in from reference TRBV5-1 and TRBJ1-1, reads KAGVTQTPRYLIKTRGQQVTLSCSPISGHRSVSWYQQTPGQGLQFLFEYFSETQRNKGNFPGRFSGRQFSNSRSEMNVSTLELGDSALYLCASSSQGLNTEAFFGQGTRLTVV.

The chain combines TRBV20-1 with TRBJ2-7, with 9 bases matching TRBD1. CDR3 size: 14 residues. Germline V gene sequence: CDR1 DFQATT, CDR2 SNEGSKA (reference sequence). J lost 4 bases, V lost 3 bases, and 7 bases had no gene match. The chain's CDR3 is CSASRWTGEYEQYF. The DNA for the CDR3 is TGCAGTGCTAGTCGCTGGACAGGGGAATACGAGCAGTACTTC.

V gene TRBV6-5 combines with J gene TRBJ2-7; the match to TRBD2 covers 7 bases. V shed 2 bases and J 6 bases; nucleotides not matched to a gene: 10. Per germline, CDR1 MNHEY and CDR2 SVGAGI. CDR3 length: 15 amino acids. CDR3 loop: CASSYRQAVAGEQYF. The CDR3 coding sequence is TGTGCCAGCAGTTACAGGCAGGCGGTAGCGGGCGAGCAGTACTTC.

The rearrangement links TRBV15 to TRBJ2-7; D may be TRBD1 (6 bases). V was clipped by 4 bases and J by 0 bases, with 13 bases between them. The CDR3 is 15 amino acids. Germline V gives CDR1 LNHNV, CDR2 YYDKDF (reference sequence). The CDR3 sequence is CATSKPGESSYEQYF. The CDR3 DNA follows: TGTGCCACCAGCAAACCAGGGGAATCCTCCTACGAGCAGTACTTC.

The chain has TRBV21-1 and TRBJ2-5; the table calls TRBD2, which could not be checked here. TRBV21-1 is a pseudogene segment. CDR3 size: 17 residues. Here the CDR3 reads CASSLFITSPRQETQYF. As DNA, the CDR3 is TGTGCCAGCAGCCTATTCATCACTAGCCCGCGCCAAGAGACCCAGTACTTC.

The chain recombines TRBV30 with TRBJ2-2, with 8 positions matching TRBD1. Germline CDR1 GTSNPN, CDR2 SVGIG (reference sequence). This CDR3 region has 16 residues. V was pared by 3 bases and J by 1 base, with 7 bases of the junction left unmatched. CDR3 sequence reads: CAWRGAGTGNTGELFF. In DNA form, the CDR3 reads TGTGCCTGGAGAGGGGCCGGGACAGGGAACACCGGGGAGCTGTTTTTT.

This chain connects TRBV21-1 to TRBJ1-1; the table's D call, TRBD1, has no DNA check behind it. TRBV21-1 constitutes a pseudogene. The CDR3 consists of 16 residues. CDR3 nucleotides: TGTGCCAGCAGCAAACTTCCGGACAGGGGGCTCGCTGAAGCTTTCTTT. Translation: CASSKLPDRGLAEAFF.

The rearrangement uses TRBV5-1 and TRBJ1-2; 11 bases align to TRBD1. Trimming cost V 4 bases and J 4 bases; bases outside gene matches: 9. The V gene's germline CDR1 is SGHRS and CDR2 YFSETQ. The CDR3 consists of 16 residues. The CDR3 protein is CASSNGTGGRIYGYTF. DNA for the CDR3: TGCGCCAGCAGCAACGGGACAGGGGGTCGTATCTATGGCTACACCTTC.

V usage is TRBV4-1 and J usage is TRBJ2-7, with no clear D. V was shortened by 1 base and J by 2 bases, with 6 bases between the two germline ends. The CDR3 loop spans 13 amino acids. Per the germline V gene, CDR1 is MGHRA and CDR2 is YSYEKL. CDR3 nucleotide sequence: TGCGCCAGCAGCCAAGCGGTGACCTACGAGCAGTACTTC. This gives the protein CASSQAVTYEQYF.